In its sample, the clone carrying this T cell receptor beta chain was seen many times. After removal of 8 bases from V and 2 bases from J, the junction contained 11 bases not matched to a gene. Per germline, CDR1 LGHDT and CDR2 YNNKEL (reference sequence). This CDR3 has 15 residues. These data originate in a study of T cells in Graves' hyperthyroidism and ophthalmopathy. The TCR beta CDR3 regions underwent amplification using RNA transcripts as the source. RT-PCR in the first round (using the HTBI primer set) targeted the TCR CDR3. One entry per CDR3 protein results from TCRdb running MiXCR on the multiplex PCR reads. The sample holds about 300,000 distinct CDR3 sequences, around 19% seen once.

The sequence came from a man between 50 and 59 years old with Graves' ophthalmopathy. V is TRBV3-1 and J is TRBJ2-7, with 8 bases aligning to TRBD2. Material: blood. Here the CDR3 reads CASGTLAGKTYEQYF. The CDR3 coding sequence is TGTGCCAGCGGTACCTTAGCGGGGAAAACCTACGAGCAGTACTTC.